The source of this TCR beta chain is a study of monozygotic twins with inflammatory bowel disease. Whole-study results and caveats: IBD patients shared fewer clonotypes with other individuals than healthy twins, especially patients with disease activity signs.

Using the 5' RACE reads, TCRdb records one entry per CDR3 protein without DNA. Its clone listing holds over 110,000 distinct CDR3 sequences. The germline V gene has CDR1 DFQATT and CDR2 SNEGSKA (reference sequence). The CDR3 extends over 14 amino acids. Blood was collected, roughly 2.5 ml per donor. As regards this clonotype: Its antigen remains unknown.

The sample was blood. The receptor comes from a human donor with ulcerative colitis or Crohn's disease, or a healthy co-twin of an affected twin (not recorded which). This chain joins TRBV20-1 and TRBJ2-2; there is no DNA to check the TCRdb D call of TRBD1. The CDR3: CSAMGQIYTGELFF.